What follows describes a single T cell receptor beta chain. TCR beta libraries carry UMIs added by 5'RACE template switching. TCRdb reanalyzed the 5' RACE reads, giving one entry per CDR3 protein sequence and no DNA. The listing records roughly 300,000 distinct CDR3 sequences. This sample is drawn from a study of T cells expressing NK-cell markers. The length of the CDR3 is 11 residues. The chain carries TRBV12-3 or TRBV12-4 and TRBJ2-1; lacking DNA, the TRBD1 call made by TCRdb goes unchecked. The clonotype originates from a woman aged 18 to 75 in good health. The sample taken for sequencing was blood T cells: a sorted CD56 or NKG2C T cell subset, CD4+ or CD8+ T cells, or bulk PBMC T cells (not recorded which). Here the CDR3 reads CASSPQGIEFF.